What follows are 29 T cell receptor beta chains derived from one specimen sequenced in a study of lymphopenia after photon versus proton radiotherapy. TCRdb keeps only in-frame clones here, not all; method: immunoSEQ multiplex PCR. The sample yields approximately 50,000 clones, approximately 82% seen once. Sample: peripheral blood, taken from a patient treated with photon-based radiotherapy. The source of these receptors is a man over 45 with gastric cancer.

The chain carries TRBV7-9 and TRBJ2-7; 9 bases map to TRBD2. Trimming at V came to 5 bases and at J to 5 bases, leaving 13 bases not matched to a gene. The CDR3 is made up of 16 amino acids. Germline lookup yields CDR1 SEHNR and CDR2 FQNEAQ (reference sequence). This CDR3 reads CASSHAASGKKNEQYF. The CDR3 nucleotides are TGTGCCAGCAGCCACGCCGCTAGCGGGAAAAAAAACGAGCAGTACTTC.

The chain links TRBV27 to TRBJ2-1; a possible D gene is TRBD1 (7 bases). The CDR3 spans 14 residues. Germline values: CDR1 MNHEY, CDR2 SMNVEV (reference sequence). The V gene lost 6 bases and the J gene lost 4 bases, with 13 bases spanning the gap. CDR3 amino acids: CASRQGGGYNEQFF. The CDR3 DNA reads TGTGCCAGCAGGCAGGGGGGTGGGTACAATGAGCAGTTCTTC.

This clone was picked up a small number of times. The gene calls are TRBV6-5 and TRBJ2-7; D remains ambiguous. The CDR3 has 11 residues. Germline lookup yields CDR1 MNHEY and CDR2 SVGAGI. With 5 bases removed from V and 2 bases from J, the gap between germline ends came to 4 bases. CDR3 coding DNA: TGTGCCAGCAGTCAAACCTACGAGCAGTACTTC. This translates into CASSQTYEQYF.

The chain is built from TRBV28 and TRBJ1-2; 9 nucleotides line up with TRBD1. Germline values: CDR1 MDHEN, CDR2 SYDVKM. V lost 5 bases and J lost 8; bases outside the gene matches: 9. The CDR3 totals 14 residues. The CDR3 sequence is CASSKTGGLRGYTF. The CDR3 nucleotides are TGTGCCAGCAGTAAGACAGGGGGGCTGAGGGGCTACACCTTC.

This chain joins TRBV6-5 and TRBJ1-2; 7 bases fit TRBD1. This CDR3 spans 14 amino acids. Per the germline V gene, CDR1 is MNHEY and CDR2 is SVGAGI. The J segment lost 7 bases and the V segment lost 0 bases, leaving 5 bases of the junction unmatched. CDR3 coding DNA: TGTGCCAGCAGTTACTCACCGGACAGGTCTGGCTACACCTTC. This sequence encodes CASSYSPDRSGYTF.

The J gene is TRBJ2-1, the V gene TRBV7-3; weak D call: TRBD2 (6 bases). The CDR3 loop spans 16 amino acids. Trimming pared 1 base from V and 3 bases from J, leaving 13 bases between. From germline, CDR1 is SGHTA and CDR2 FQGTGA. The CDR3 nucleotides are TGTGCCAGCAGCTTAATCGGTTTGGGGGGCTACAATGAGCAGTTCTTC. This encodes CASSLIGLGGYNEQFF.

This clone was detected only once. The chain uses TRBV6-1 and TRBJ2-2; D call uncertain. There are 13 residues in the CDR3. CDR1 is MNHNS, CDR2 SASEGT, per germline. Trimming took off 11 bases at V and 5 bases at J, with 15 bases between the two ends. The CDR3: CALGEGITGELFF. Here the CDR3 DNA reads TGTGCCTTAGGAGAAGGGATAACCGGGGAGCTGTTTTTT.

V and J are TRBV5-1 and TRBJ1-2; the D is unclear. V was cut by 0 bases and J by 8 bases, with 14 bases left in between. Germline V gives CDR1 SGHRS, CDR2 YFSETQ. The CDR3 runs to 14 residues. DNA of the CDR3: TGCGCCAGCAGCTTGGGACGGAAAGAGTTGGGCTACACCTTC. This gives the protein CASSLGRKELGYTF.

This clone showed up just once. The gene calls are TRBV7-9 and TRBJ2-2; D gene ambiguous. Germline V CDR1 and CDR2: SEHNR, FQNEAQ (reference sequence). V was clipped by 6 bases and J by 0 bases, with 5 bases between them. The CDR3 covers 13 residues. The CDR3, as DNA: TGTGCCAGCAGTCCAGCGAACACCGGGGAGCTGTTTTTT. Translated, it gives CASSPANTGELFF.

The chain combines TRBV25-1 with TRBJ2-2; a possible D gene is TRBD2 (6 bases). The germline V and J ends were trimmed by 3 bases and 2 bases, with 10 bases remaining between them. CDR3 length equals 15 residues. Germline lookup yields CDR1 MGHDK and CDR2 SYGVNS. The DNA of the CDR3 is TGTGCCAGCAGTGACACGACTAGTAACACCGGGGAGCTGTTTTTT. Its translation: CASSDTTSNTGELFF. The full variable domain, in which reference TRBV25-1 and TRBJ2-2 provide the parts outside the CDR3, is EADIYQTPRYLVIGTGKKITLECSQTMGHDKMYWYQQDPGMELHLIHYSYGVNSTEKGDLSSESTVSRIRTEHFPLTLESARPSHTSQYLCASSDTTSNTGELFFGEGSRLTVL.

The V gene is TRBV9, the J gene TRBJ2-7, with TRBD2 matching over 9 bases. CDR1 is SGDLS and CDR2 is YYNGEE in the germline V gene. This CDR3 has 15 residues. The junction had 6 bases not matched to a gene; V was cut back by 4 bases and J by 1 base. CDR3 amino acids: CASSFHAGGSYEQYF. The CDR3 nucleotides are TGTGCCAGCAGCTTCCATGCGGGAGGGTCCTACGAGCAGTACTTC.

The CDR3 protein is CSVEKTPITEAFF. CDR3 sequence (DNA): TGCAGCGTTGAAAAGACCCCGATCACTGAAGCTTTCTTT. V gene TRBV29-1 combines with J gene TRBJ1-1; no clear D. CDR1 SQVTM and CDR2 ANQGSEA come from the germline V gene. The CDR3 is made up of 13 amino acids. V was pared by 2 bases and J by 4 bases, with 11 bases between.

The chain recombines TRBV27 with TRBJ2-1; D gene uncertain. V lost 4 bases, J lost 4 bases, and 11 bases lay in between. The germline V gene has CDR1 MNHEY and CDR2 SMNVEV (reference sequence). This CDR3 contains 14 residues. This chain's CDR3 is CASSYPPRYNEQFF. Written as DNA, the CDR3 is TGTGCCAGCAGTTACCCCCCCCGTTACAATGAGCAGTTCTTC.

The genes are TRBV9 and TRBJ2-1, with 7 bases fitting TRBD2. V lost 0 bases and J lost 14; bases outside the gene matches: 14. The CDR3 is 15 amino acids. Germline CDR1 is SGDLS and CDR2 is YYNGEE. CDR3 nucleotides: TGTGCCAGCAGCGTAGAGAGCGCTCGGGGGGTAACGGAGTTCTTC. Translating gives CASSVESARGVTEFF. Together with reference TRBV9 and TRBJ2-1, the CDR3 gives the full variable domain: DSGVTQTPKHLITATGQRVTLRCSPRSGDLSVYWYQQSLDQGLQFLIQYYNGEERAKGNILERFSAQQFPDLHSELNLSSLELGDSALYFCASSVESARGVTEFFGPGTRLTVL.

The chain has TRBV6-5 and TRBJ1-1; D is unresolved. Germline values: CDR1 MNHEY, CDR2 SVGAGI. There are 10 residues in the CDR3. Trimming left V 8 bases short and J 10 bases short, with 11 bases between. The CDR3 DNA sequence: TGTGCCAGCGTTTGGCAAGGAGCTTTCTTT. Translating it yields CASVWQGAFF.

The J gene is TRBJ1-1, the V gene TRBV27; D gene unclear. Germline V gene data show CDR1 as MNHEY and CDR2 as SMNVEV (reference sequence). Trimming took 5 bases from V and 1 from J, leaving 8 bases between them. The CDR3 has 13 amino acids. DNA of the CDR3: TGTGCCAGCAGTCCCCGACGGAACACTGAAGCTTTCTTT. Protein sequence: CASSPRRNTEAFF.

The J gene is TRBJ1-4, the V gene TRBV5-4; D is perhaps TRBD1 (6 bases). CDR1 is SGHNT, CDR2 YYREEE, per germline (reference sequence). The CDR3 totals 15 residues. Deletions cut 4 bases from V and 7 bases from J, with 17 bases between. The CDR3 is CASSPDSGQGEKLFF. CDR3 DNA sequence: TGTGCCAGCAGCCCGGACAGCGGGCAGGGTGAAAAACTGTTTTTT.

V is TRBV7-9 and J is TRBJ2-1; D is possibly TRBD2 (6 bases). The CDR3 extends over 14 amino acids. V was pared by 4 bases and J by 3 bases, with 10 bases between. Germline assignment: CDR1 SEHNR and CDR2 FQNEAQ (reference sequence). The CDR3 region has the DNA TGTGCCAGCAGCTGGGGGACTCACTACAATGAGCAGTTCTTC. Protein sequence: CASSWGTHYNEQFF.

J is TRBJ2-1 and V is TRBV6-1; a weak D match, TRBD2 (5 bases). Germline CDR1 is MNHNS and CDR2 is SASEGT. V was shortened by 6 bases and J by 7 bases, with 16 bases between the two germline ends. The length of the CDR3 is 14 residues. The CDR3 reads CASRSRDKGNEQFF. As DNA, the CDR3 is TGTGCCAGCAGATCGAGGGATAAAGGGAATGAGCAGTTCTTC.

This clone showed up just once. The genes are TRBV2 and TRBJ1-2, with a tentative D call TRBD1 (5 bases). Germline assignment: CDR1 SNHLY and CDR2 FYNNEI. The CDR3 contains 14 residues. V lost 7 bases, J lost 4 bases, and 16 bases lay in between. CDR3 residues: CASIEVREAYGYTF. In DNA form, the CDR3 reads TGTGCCAGCATTGAGGTCAGGGAGGCCTATGGCTACACCTTC.

This chain connects TRBV7-2 to TRBJ2-3, with TRBD2 as a possible D gene (6 bases). CDR3 length: 15 amino acids. Germline CDR1 SGHTA, CDR2 FQGNSA. V shed 5 bases and J shed 6 bases, with 18 bases lying between them. The CDR3 DNA is TGTGCCAGCAGCCGCCGGAGGGCCTTTGGCGATACGCAGTATTTT. Protein: CASSRRRAFGDTQYF.

The chain has TRBV18 and TRBJ2-3; D might be TRBD1 or TRBD2, each matching 5 bases. The CDR3 is made up of 13 amino acids. From germline, CDR1 is KGHSH and CDR2 LQKENI. V was cut by 7 bases and J by 1 base, with 9 bases left in between. The CDR3: CASWRGGTDTQYF. CDR3 sequence (DNA): TGTGCCAGCTGGAGAGGGGGCACAGATACGCAGTATTTT.

The V gene is TRBV18, the J gene TRBJ1-2; D remains ambiguous. Germline CDR1 is KGHSH and CDR2 is LQKENI. CDR3 size: 13 residues. V gave up 2 bases and J gave up 4 bases, with 8 bases separating them. The CDR3 sequence is CASSPGQRYGYTF. The CDR3 DNA reads TGTGCCAGCTCACCAGGGCAGCGCTATGGCTACACCTTC.

On this clone: At one boundary the junction diverges from the germline segment, which might be a read error. The genes are TRBV5-4 and TRBJ2-4, with 11 bases aligning to TRBD2. This CDR3 has 12 amino acids. Germline lookup yields CDR1 SGHNT and CDR2 YYREEE (reference sequence). In DNA form, the CDR3 reads TGTGCCAGCAGCTATAGCGGGAGGGCCTGGGACTTC. It translates to CASSYSGRAWDF.

The CDR3 bases are TGTGCCAGCAGCTTGGCCGCTAGCGGAATACAAGAGACCCAGTACTTC. Translating gives CASSLAASGIQETQYF. J is TRBJ2-5 and V is TRBV5-4, with 7 bases aligning to TRBD2. Trimming cost V 0 bases and J 2 bases; bases outside gene matches: 7. Germline V lookup: CDR1 SGHNT, CDR2 YYREEE (reference sequence). The CDR3 covers 16 residues.

This clone was picked up a small number of times. The chain carries TRBV28 and TRBJ2-7; D call uncertain. Germline V gene lookup returns CDR1 MDHEN and CDR2 SYDVKM. V lost 3 bases to trimming and J lost 5 bases, with 14 bases between them. The length of the CDR3 is 14 residues. The CDR3 coding sequence is TGTGCCAGCAGTTTTCGGTGGGTGATACACGAGCAGTACTTC. Protein: CASSFRWVIHEQYF.

The chain carries TRBV30 and TRBJ1-4, with TRBD1 as a possible D gene (6 bases). Trimming shortened V by 3 bases and J by 1 base, and 15 bases separated the two germline ends. This CDR3 spans 16 amino acids. Germline CDR1 is GTSNPN and CDR2 is SVGIG (reference sequence). The CDR3 is CAWSLFRGLTNEKLFF. In nucleotides, the CDR3 is TGTGCCTGGAGCCTATTCAGGGGCCTAACTAATGAAAAACTGTTTTTT.

In DNA, the CDR3 is TGTGCCAGCAGTGGGTCTAACTGGCAGCCCCAGCATTTT. It translates to CASSGSNWQPQHF. V usage is TRBV6-1 and J usage is TRBJ1-5; D gene uncertain. Trimming stripped 4 bases from V and 7 bases from J, with 11 bases between. The CDR3 loop spans 13 amino acids. CDR1 is MNHNS, CDR2 SASEGT, per germline.

This clone was counted between two and nine times. The gene calls are TRBV19 and TRBJ2-7, with TRBD2 identical over 12 bases. In germline, CDR1 is LNHDA, CDR2 SQIVND (reference sequence). The CDR3 runs 17 residues. V was clipped by 5 bases and J by 3 bases; unmatched bases: 11. The CDR3: CASSGASGRAGYYEQYF. In DNA, the CDR3 is TGTGCCAGTAGTGGGGCTAGCGGGAGGGCCGGCTACTACGAGCAGTACTTC.